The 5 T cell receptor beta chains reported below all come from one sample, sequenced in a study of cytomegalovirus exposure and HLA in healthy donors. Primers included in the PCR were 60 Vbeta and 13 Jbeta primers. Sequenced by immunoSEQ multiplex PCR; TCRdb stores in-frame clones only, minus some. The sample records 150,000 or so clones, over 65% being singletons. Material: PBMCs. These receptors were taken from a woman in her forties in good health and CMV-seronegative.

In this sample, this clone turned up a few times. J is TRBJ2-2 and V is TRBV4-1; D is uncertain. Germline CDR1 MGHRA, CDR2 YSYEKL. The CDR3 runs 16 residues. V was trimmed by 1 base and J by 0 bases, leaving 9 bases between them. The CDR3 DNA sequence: TGCGCCAGCAGCCAAGCGCGTTCGGCGAACACCGGGGAGCTGTTTTTT. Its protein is CASSQARSANTGELFF.

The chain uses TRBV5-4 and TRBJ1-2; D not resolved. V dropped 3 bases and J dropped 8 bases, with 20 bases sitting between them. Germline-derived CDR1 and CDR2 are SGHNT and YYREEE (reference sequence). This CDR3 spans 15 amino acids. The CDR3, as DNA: TGTGCCAGCAGCTCCGGATCACGCACCACGGGGGGCTACACCTTC. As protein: CASSSGSRTTGGYTF.

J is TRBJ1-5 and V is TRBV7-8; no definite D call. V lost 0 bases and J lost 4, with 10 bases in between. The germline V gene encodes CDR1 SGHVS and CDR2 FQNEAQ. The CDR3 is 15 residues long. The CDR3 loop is CASSLAGRTNQPQHF. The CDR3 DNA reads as TGTGCCAGCAGCTTAGCAGGACGGACTAATCAGCCCCAGCATTTT.

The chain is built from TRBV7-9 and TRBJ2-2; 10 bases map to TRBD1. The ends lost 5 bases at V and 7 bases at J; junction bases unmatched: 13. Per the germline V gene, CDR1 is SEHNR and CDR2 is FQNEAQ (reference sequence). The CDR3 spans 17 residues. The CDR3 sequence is CASSLRGTGDVDGELFF. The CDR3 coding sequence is TGTGCCAGCAGCCTCAGGGGGACAGGGGACGTGGACGGGGAGCTGTTTTTT.

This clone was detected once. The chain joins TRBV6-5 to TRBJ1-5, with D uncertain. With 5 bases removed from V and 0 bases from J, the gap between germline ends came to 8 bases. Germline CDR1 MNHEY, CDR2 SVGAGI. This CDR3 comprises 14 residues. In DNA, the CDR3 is TGTGCCAGCAGTAAACAGAATAGCAATCAGCCCCAGCATTTT. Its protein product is CASSKQNSNQPQHF.